The present T cell receptor beta chain was sequenced within a study of T cell repertoires in cytomegalovirus infection. Study-wide context: The public TCR beta signatures pointed to both CMV infection and matching HLA type.

Concerning this clonotype itself: What it recognizes is unknown. One end of the junction does not line up with germline, which may come from a read error.

TCRdb redid the calling of the reads with MiXCR, one entry per CDR3 protein. The sample consists of around 430,000 distinct CDR3 sequences, 42% of them appearing once. The CDR3 totals 16 residues. The germline V gene has CDR1 MNHNS and CDR2 SASEGT. This chain joins TRBV6-1 and TRBJ1-3, with D tentatively TRBD1 (5 bases). This clonotype originated in a human donor in good health (CMV status not recorded). Some clones in this sample may be carry-over from other donors' samples. The sample was cultured PBMCs, taken from culture after CMV antigen stimulation. This CDR3 reads CASSEWQGFSGNTMYF. The DNA of the CDR3 is TGTGCCAGCAGTGAATGGCAGGGTTTCTCTGGAAACACCATGTATTTT.